The 25 T cell receptor beta chains below come from one sample, sequenced in a study of CD8 T cells in Susac syndrome. Reverse transcription used roughly 0.5 to 1 ug RNA and random hexamers. Each CDR3 protein is one row after TCRdb ran MiXCR on the immunoSEQ multiplex PCR reads. The sample lists 110,000 to 150,000 distinct CDR3 sequences; around 95% were seen once. Sequencing was performed on CD4+ T cells from PBMCs. The source is a human donor with Susac syndrome.

The V and J genes are TRBV7-7 and TRBJ2-2, with 12 positions matching TRBD1. From germline, CDR1 is SSHAT and CDR2 FNYEAQ (reference sequence). This CDR3 contains 14 residues. V trimming: 8 bases; J trimming: 5 bases; junction bases outside the gene matches: 3. For the CDR3, the DNA is TGTGCCAGCGGGGGACAGGGGGCGACCGGGGAGCTGTTTTTT. This translates into CASGGQGATGELFF.

In its sample, this clonotype was seen once. This rearrangement joins TRBV7-3 to TRBJ2-1; no clear D gene. The germline V and J ends were trimmed by 4 bases and 8 bases, with 12 bases remaining between them. Per the germline V gene, CDR1 is SGHTA and CDR2 is FQGTGA. There are 13 residues in the CDR3. In nucleotides, the CDR3 is TGTGCCAGCAGCTCCGGCCTGGTGGATGAGCAGTTCTTC. It translates to CASSSGLVDEQFF.

The rearrangement uses TRBV4-1 and TRBJ2-1; a possible D gene is TRBD1 (5 bases). The germline V gene encodes CDR1 MGHRA and CDR2 YSYEKL. V gave up 1 base and J gave up 8 bases, with 15 bases separating them. The CDR3 extends over 15 amino acids. CDR3 sequence (DNA): TGCGCCAGCAGCCAAGTCGCCAGGGAAGTAGATGAGCAGTTCTTC. Residues: CASSQVAREVDEQFF.

The gene calls are TRBV5-1 and TRBJ2-2, with D maybe TRBD1 (6 bases). This CDR3 region has 15 residues. Germline CDR1 SGHRS, CDR2 YFSETQ. V lost 4 bases and J 3 bases, leaving 13 bases between the germline ends. The CDR3 is CASSVQGKYTGELFF. The CDR3 nucleotides read TGCGCCAGCAGCGTTCAGGGGAAGTACACCGGGGAGCTGTTTTTT.

This rearrangement joins TRBV7-9 to TRBJ2-5; 7 nucleotides line up with TRBD1. The CDR3 has 14 residues. The J segment lost 5 bases and the V segment lost 3 bases, leaving 6 bases of the junction unmatched. Looked up from germline, CDR1 is SEHNR and CDR2 is FQNEAQ (reference sequence). CDR3 coding DNA: TGTGCCAGCAGCTTTCCGACAGGGTCGGAGACCCAGTACTTC. This gives the protein CASSFPTGSETQYF. Using reference TRBV7-9 and TRBJ2-5 for the parts outside the CDR3, the full variable domain is DTGVSQNPRHKITKRGQNVTFRCDPISEHNRLYWYRQTLGQGPEFLTYFQNEAQLEKSRLLSDRFSAERPKGSFSTLEIQRTEQGDSAMYLCASSFPTGSETQYFGPGTRLLVL.

The V and J genes are TRBV6-5 and TRBJ1-1; D perhaps matches TRBD1 (6 bases). The CDR3 runs to 15 residues. Germline lookup yields CDR1 MNHEY and CDR2 SVGAGI. V dropped 6 bases and J dropped 1 base, with 15 bases sitting between them. The CDR3 coding sequence is TGTGCCAGCAGCCCAAACACAGGGAGGAACACTGAAGCTTTCTTT. Its protein is CASSPNTGRNTEAFF.

The J gene is TRBJ2-7, the V gene TRBV29-1; D perhaps matches TRBD1 (6 bases). Germline V lookup: CDR1 SQVTM, CDR2 ANQGSEA. The CDR3 loop spans 11 amino acids. V lost 5 bases, J lost 4 bases, and 9 bases lay in between. CDR3 amino acids: CSVQQGYEQYF. The DNA for the CDR3 is TGCAGCGTTCAACAGGGATACGAGCAGTACTTC.

The rearrangement links TRBV20-1 to TRBJ1-1, with D possibly being TRBD1 (5 bases). There are 16 residues in the CDR3. V gave up 3 bases and J gave up 10 bases, with 27 bases separating them. The V gene's germline CDR1 is DFQATT and CDR2 SNEGSKA (reference sequence). The CDR3 DNA reads TGCAGTGCTAGTATGGGGCTAGGGGCCTCCTCTTCTGGAGCTTTCTTT. Protein: CSASMGLGASSSGAFF.

CDR3 sequence: CASSESGRGNSPLHF. CDR3 DNA sequence: TGTGCCAGCTCGGAATCGGGCAGGGGGAATTCACCCCTCCACTTT. The chain links TRBV18 to TRBJ1-6, with TRBD1 identical over 7 bases. The junction had 9 bases not matched to a gene; V was cut back by 6 bases and J by 7 bases. The CDR3 consists of 15 residues. Germline assignment: CDR1 KGHSH and CDR2 LQKENI.

The gene calls are TRBV2 and TRBJ1-4; possibly TRBD1 for D (5 bases). CDR1 is SNHLY and CDR2 is FYNNEI in the germline V gene. The CDR3 has 14 residues. V lost 4 bases to trimming and J lost 7 bases, with 13 bases between them. The CDR3, as DNA: TGTGCCAGCAGTGCCCAGGGCCCTAGTGAAAAACTGTTTTTT. This translates into CASSAQGPSEKLFF.

The chain combines TRBV12-3 or TRBV12-4 with TRBJ1-2, with 10 bases matching TRBD1. The CDR3 runs 14 residues. Trimming removed 3 bases from V and 6 bases from J; junction bases left unmatched: 4. This CDR3 is CASSFRDRGHGYTF. The DNA of the CDR3 is TGTGCCAGCAGTTTTCGAGACAGGGGGCATGGCTACACCTTC.

This clonotype was seen once. The CDR3 DNA reads TGTGCCAGCAGCCACCGGACACCCGGGAGGGAGACCCAGTACTTC. Translation: CASSHRTPGRETQYF. V is TRBV3-1 and J is TRBJ2-5; TRBD2 matches 7 bases. V trimming: 3 bases; J trimming: 5 bases; junction bases outside the gene matches: 9. The CDR3 covers 15 residues. CDR1 is LGHDT and CDR2 is YNNKEL in the germline V gene (reference sequence).

This clonotype was picked up a small number of times. The V gene is TRBV29-1, the J gene TRBJ2-5; TRBD2 agrees at 7 bases. From germline, CDR1 is SQVTM and CDR2 ANQGSEA. With 6 bases clipped from V and 4 bases from J, the junction kept 8 bases outside the gene matches. The CDR3 consists of 13 residues. Here the CDR3 DNA reads TGCAGCGTCGAACGGGGAGGGCCAGAGACCCAGTACTTC. Its translation: CSVERGGPETQYF.

The V and J genes are TRBV25-1 and TRBJ2-3; D gene ambiguous. Germline-derived CDR1 and CDR2 are MGHDK and SYGVNS. Trimming shortened V by 4 bases and J by 6 bases, and 8 bases separated the two germline ends. The CDR3 sequence is 12 residues long. For the CDR3, the DNA is TGTGCCAGCAGTGGGGGTCTGGATACGCAGTATTTT. It is translated as CASSGGLDTQYF.

The chain combines TRBV18 with TRBJ2-7; D ambiguous. V was shortened by 0 bases and J by 5 bases, with 11 bases between the two germline ends. The germline V gene encodes CDR1 KGHSH and CDR2 LQKENI. The CDR3 spans 14 residues. The CDR3 DNA is TGTGCCAGCTCACCACCAGCCTTAGGAAACGAGCAGTACTTC. This encodes CASSPPALGNEQYF.

The chain employs TRBV6-1 and TRBJ1-6, with 9 bases fitting TRBD1. Germline V gene lookup returns CDR1 MNHNS and CDR2 SASEGT. The length of the CDR3 is 17 residues. Germline trimming cut 6 bases from V and 9 bases from J; bases unmatched to any gene: 15. CDR3 DNA sequence: TGTGCCAGCAGCTTCGTCCCGGGACAGGGCGGGGGTTCACCCCTCCACTTT. The encoded protein is CASSFVPGQGGGSPLHF.

The rearrangement links TRBV28 to TRBJ1-1, with D uncertain. Trimming took off 5 bases at V and 0 bases at J, with 7 bases between the two ends. Germline CDR1 reads MDHEN; CDR2 reads SYDVKM. CDR3 length: 13 amino acids. CDR3 in DNA: TGTGCCAGCAGTAATACAGTGAACACTGAAGCTTTCTTT. Its translation is CASSNTVNTEAFF.

The chain combines TRBV4-1 with TRBJ2-5; 9 bases agree with TRBD1. CDR3 size: 13 residues. CDR1 is MGHRA and CDR2 is YSYEKL in the germline V gene. V lost 4 bases and J lost 5; bases outside the gene matches: 2. CDR3 sequence (DNA): TGCGCCAGCAGCCTCGGGACAGGGGAGACCCAGTACTTC. It yields the protein CASSLGTGETQYF.

This chain uses TRBV25-1 with TRBJ1-1; possible D gene TRBD1, 5 bases. The V and J ends lost 4 bases and 12 bases respectively, with 12 bases between them. CDR1 is MGHDK and CDR2 is SYGVNS in the germline V gene. CDR3 length: 11 amino acids. The CDR3 reads CASSGKGRTFF. The CDR3 DNA is TGTGCCAGCAGTGGTAAGGGGCGGACTTTCTTT.

The J gene is TRBJ1-4, the V gene TRBV11-2; possibly TRBD1 for D (6 bases). The CDR3 consists of 12 residues. Germline V lookup: CDR1 SGHAT, CDR2 FQNNGV. The V end was cut by 5 bases, the J end by 7 bases, with 8 bases between. The CDR3 nucleotides are TGTGCCAGCAGCCCGGACAGTGAAAAACTGTTTTTT. Its translation: CASSPDSEKLFF.

The V call is TRBV6-5, the J call TRBJ1-2; D is uncertain. This CDR3 spans 11 amino acids. Per the germline V gene, CDR1 is MNHEY and CDR2 is SVGAGI. V lost 5 bases and J 7 bases, leaving 8 bases between the germline ends. The CDR3 bases are TGTGCCAGCAGTACCGGGGTTGGCTACACCTTC. Translation gives CASSTGVGYTF.

The gene calls are TRBV2 and TRBJ2-5; D is possibly TRBD1 (5 bases). Deletions cut 4 bases from V and 5 bases from J, with 14 bases between. CDR1 and CDR2 from the germline V gene are SNHLY and FYNNEI. This CDR3 is built from 14 residues. CDR3 amino acids: CASSGQSKVETQYF. DNA for the CDR3: TGTGCCAGCAGTGGACAGTCGAAGGTTGAGACCCAGTACTTC.

V usage is TRBV2 and J usage is TRBJ2-4, with D hard to call. Germline CDR1 SNHLY, CDR2 FYNNEI. CDR3 length equals 12 residues. Trimming pared 5 bases from V and 8 bases from J, leaving 10 bases between. CDR3 nucleotides: TGTGCCAGCAGTTACAAGCCCGACATTCAGTACTTC. Protein: CASSYKPDIQYF.

The chain couples TRBV11-2 to TRBJ2-3, with 9 bases aligning to TRBD2. CDR1 is SGHAT and CDR2 is FQNNGV in the germline V gene. The CDR3 spans 19 residues. The V segment lost 2 bases and the J segment 6 bases; nucleotides outside the gene matches: 18. For the CDR3, the DNA is TGTGCCAGCAGCTTAAGATGGGTTCGGCGGGAGGGCAGGGCGGATACGCAGTATTTT. Translating it yields CASSLRWVRREGRADTQYF.

This chain uses TRBV7-3 with TRBJ2-3, with D perhaps matching TRBD1 (7 bases). The CDR3 loop spans 14 amino acids. With 6 bases removed from V and 2 bases from J, the gap between germline ends came to 12 bases. Germline-derived CDR1 and CDR2 are SGHTA and FQGTGA. CDR3 amino acids: CASREGAITDTQYF. CDR3 coding DNA: TGTGCCAGCAGGGAGGGGGCGATCACAGATACGCAGTATTTT. Based on the CDR3 plus reference TRBV7-3 and TRBJ2-3, the full variable domain is GAGVSQTPSNKVTEKGKYVELRCDPISGHTALYWYRQSLGQGPEFLIYFQGTGAADDSGLPNDRFFAVRPEGSVSTLKIQRTERGDSAVYLCASREGAITDTQYFGPGTRLTVL.